This T cell receptor beta chain was identified in a study of OX40 agonist ivuxolimab in advanced cancers. Turning to the study itself: The patients' treatment was ivuxolimab, an agonistic anti-OX40 (CD134) antibody. Dose-escalation patients' cancers were hepatocellular carcinoma, melanoma, renal cell or head and neck cancer.

Some clones are missing from TCRdb's copy, which holds only in-frame ones; the method was immunoSEQ multiplex PCR. The sample includes around 57,000 clones, 84% of them seen just once. This CDR3 region has 11 residues. Germline CDR1 reads DFQATT; CDR2 reads SNEGSKA (reference sequence). Trimming took 0 bases from V and 1 from J, leaving 0 bases between them. The V and J genes are TRBV20-1 and TRBJ1-1; D not certain. The clonotype comes from an adult with an advanced solid tumor such as melanoma, head and neck, liver or kidney cancer. The sample was CD4+ or CD8+ T cells sorted from blood, taken in a trial of the OX40 agonist ivuxolimab. The CDR3 coding sequence is TGCAGTGCTAGAGAGAACACTGAAGCTTTCTTT. Encoded protein: CSARENTEAFF.